The table lists the clone carrying this T cell receptor beta chain with a count of one. Each CDR3 protein gets one entry after TCRdb re-called the PCR reads with MiXCR. In the table there are over 15,000 distinct CDR3 sequences, around 50% of which are singletons. This entry belongs to a study of CD4 and CD8 cells across lung adenocarcinoma regions. With 6 bases clipped from V and 5 bases from J, the junction kept 10 bases outside the gene matches. CDR1 MNHNS and CDR2 SASEGT come from the germline V gene. The CDR3 is 16 amino acids. The chain couples TRBV6-1 to TRBJ2-5, with 12 bases that match TRBD1. Source material: CD8+ T cells from the margin of a lung tumor. The TCR sequence derives from a male donor with lung adenocarcinoma. The CD4 and CD8 labels of this study may be unreliable. CDR3 protein: CASSARDRGLRETQYF. As DNA, the CDR3 is TGTGCCAGCAGCGCCCGGGACAGGGGGCTAAGGGAGACCCAGTACTTC.